This TCR beta chain was obtained from a study of T cell changes during pregnancy in multiple sclerosis. Assay used: immunoSEQ multiplex PCR; TCRdb lists only in-frame clones, some missing. The repertoire holds about 120,000 clones, with approximately 93% as singletons. The CDR3 length is 15 residues. Germline CDR1 reads SGHTA; CDR2 reads FQGNSA. The ends were cut back, 1 base at V and 4 bases at J, with 13 bases in the middle. This clone has a single count. Specimen: peripheral blood, collected before pregnancy. The sequence came from a female donor with multiple sclerosis, enrolled in a pregnancy study. The chain uses TRBV7-2 and TRBJ1-2; a weak D match, TRBD1 (6 bases). CDR3 DNA sequence: TGTGCCAGCAGCTTAGGTCGACAGGAAAGCTATGGCTACACCTTC. It specifies CASSLGRQESYGYTF.